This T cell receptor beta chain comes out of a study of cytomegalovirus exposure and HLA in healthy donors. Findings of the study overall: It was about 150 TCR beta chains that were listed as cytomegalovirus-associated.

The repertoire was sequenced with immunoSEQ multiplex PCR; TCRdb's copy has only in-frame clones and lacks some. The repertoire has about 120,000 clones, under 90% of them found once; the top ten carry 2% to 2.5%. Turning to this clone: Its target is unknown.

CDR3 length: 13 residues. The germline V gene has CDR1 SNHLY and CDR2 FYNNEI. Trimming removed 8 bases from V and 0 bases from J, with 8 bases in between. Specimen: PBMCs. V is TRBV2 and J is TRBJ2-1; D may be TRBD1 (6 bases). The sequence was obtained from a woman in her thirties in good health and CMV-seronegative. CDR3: CASRDTSYNEQFF. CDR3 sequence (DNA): TGTGCCAGCCGGGACACCTCCTACAATGAGCAGTTCTTC.